A single sample is the source of the 30 T cell receptor beta chains below, sequenced in a study of T-cell memory formation after mild COVID-19. One entry per CDR3 protein results from TCRdb running MiXCR on the 5' RACE reads. The table records fewer than 150,000 distinct CDR3 sequences, about a sixth of them present only once. Sequencing was done on a sample of PBMCs or a T cell subset sorted from them (not recorded which). These receptors were obtained from a man aged 18 to 35 who had mild COVID-19 (a few samples of this study predate the infection). Cell type and time point are not known.

This chain connects TRBV6-2 or TRBV6-3 to TRBJ2-7; D remains unclear. With 8 bases removed from V and 3 bases from J, the gap between germline ends came to 20 bases. Germline lookup yields CDR1 MNHEY and CDR2 SVGEGT. The CDR3 is made up of 15 amino acids. The CDR3 reads CASSPPGASNYEQYV. The CDR3 nucleotides read TGTGCCAGCTCCCCCCCGGGCGCCAGCAACTACGAGCAGTACGTC.

Only a few counts were recorded for this clonotype. The chain's CDR3 is CASSQVRTGGEKLFF. Here the CDR3 DNA reads TGCGCCAGCAGCCAAGTTCGGACAGGGGGCGAAAAACTGTTTTTT. The chain combines TRBV4-3 with TRBJ1-4, with TRBD1 matching over 11 bases. The CDR3 is made up of 15 amino acids. Germline loops: CDR1 LGHNA, CDR2 YSLEER. Unmatched junction bases numbered 3, after V lost 1 base and J lost 8 bases.

This clonotype was found many times. The chain couples TRBV7-2 to TRBJ2-3, with 9 bases fitting TRBD2. This CDR3 has 14 amino acids. J gave up 11 bases and V 5 bases, and 11 bases lay outside the gene matches. CDR1 is SGHTA and CDR2 is FQGNSA in the germline V gene. The CDR3 spells CASSPSSGANVQYF. DNA for the CDR3: TGTGCCAGCAGCCCCTCTAGCGGGGCAAATGTGCAGTATTTT.

V is TRBV2 and J is TRBJ2-7, with D uncertain. Germline lookup yields CDR1 SNHLY and CDR2 FYNNEI. V was shortened by 8 bases and J by 1 base, with 9 bases between the two germline ends. The CDR3 extends over 12 amino acids. The CDR3 is CASQQSSYEQYF. The CDR3 coding sequence is TGTGCCAGCCAACAGAGTTCCTACGAGCAGTACTTC.

The J gene is TRBJ2-3, the V gene TRBV24-1; 10 bases are a match to TRBD1. CDR3 length: 17 amino acids. Per germline, CDR1 KGHDR and CDR2 SFDVKD. Trimming took 0 bases from V and 1 from J; bases not matched to a gene: 3. CDR3 sequence reads: CATSDLRGTGGTDTQYF. CDR3 sequence (DNA): TGTGCCACCAGTGATTTGCGGGGGACAGGGGGCACAGATACGCAGTATTTT.

This clonotype was seen more than once but under ten times. The genes are TRBV9 and TRBJ1-3; 7 positions match TRBD1. This CDR3 spans 16 amino acids. The germline V gene has CDR1 SGDLS and CDR2 YYNGEE. V lost 4 bases and J lost 4; bases outside the gene matches: 11. CDR3 protein: CASSPSTGIGGNTIYF. The CDR3 region has the DNA TGTGCCAGCAGCCCCTCGACAGGGATAGGCGGAAACACCATATATTTT.

The chain links TRBV20-1 to TRBJ2-2; D remains ambiguous. V lost 6 bases to trimming and J lost 2 bases, with 7 bases between them. Germline V lookup: CDR1 DFQATT, CDR2 SNEGSKA (reference sequence). The CDR3 has 12 amino acids. The CDR3 reads CSAPENTGELFF. The CDR3 nucleotides read TGCAGTGCCCCCGAAAACACCGGGGAGCTGTTTTTT.

In its sample, this clonotype was seen many times. V usage is TRBV7-2 and J usage is TRBJ1-5; 8 bases fit TRBD1. This CDR3 has 13 residues. From germline, CDR1 is SGHTA and CDR2 FQGNSA. Trimming took 5 bases from V and 6 from J; bases not matched to a gene: 3. CDR3 nucleotides: TGTGCCAGCAGCGCAGGACAGGGTCAGCCCCAGCATTTT. Translated: CASSAGQGQPQHF.

This clonotype occurred a few times. CDR3 residues: CASSLVSVRDEQYF. The CDR3 nucleotides are TGTGCCAGCAGCTTAGTTTCAGTTCGTGACGAGCAGTACTTC. The chain uses TRBV7-2 and TRBJ2-7, with unresolved D. This CDR3 region has 14 residues. V was cut by 1 base and J by 5 bases, with 12 bases left in between. Germline-derived CDR1 and CDR2 are SGHTA and FQGNSA. The full variable domain, in which reference TRBV7-2 and TRBJ2-7 provide the parts outside the CDR3, is GAGVSQSPSNKVTEKGKDVELRCDPISGHTALYWYRQSLGQGLEFLIYFQGNSAPDKSGLPSDRFSAERTGGSVSTLTIQRTQQEDSAVYLCASSLVSVRDEQYFGPGTRLTVT.

The V and J genes are TRBV20-1 and TRBJ2-1, with a weak D call TRBD1 (6 bases). V was cut by 5 bases and J by 12 bases, with 17 bases left in between. Germline lookup yields CDR1 DFQATT and CDR2 SNEGSKA (reference sequence). The CDR3 spans 12 residues. The CDR3 nucleotides are TGCAGTGCTCCGGACAGACTTTCCGCGCAGTTCTTC. Encoded protein: CSAPDRLSAQFF.

V is TRBV4-3 and J is TRBJ2-1, with 9 bases identical to TRBD1. The CDR3 is made up of 15 amino acids. Trimming removed 1 base from V and 5 bases from J; junction bases left unmatched: 3. CDR1 is LGHNA and CDR2 is YSLEER in the germline V gene. The CDR3, as DNA: TGCGCCAGCAGCCAAGGTTGGACAGGGGACAATGAGCAGTTCTTC. Encoded protein: CASSQGWTGDNEQFF.

There are a few counts of this clonotype. The chain employs TRBV7-8 and TRBJ2-5; D uncertain. Germline CDR1 reads SGHVS; CDR2 reads FQNEAQ. V gave up 4 bases and J gave up 4 bases, with 10 bases separating them. The CDR3 has 13 residues. CDR3 region: CASSSRWAETQYF. The CDR3 DNA reads as TGTGCCAGCAGCTCACGCTGGGCAGAGACCCAGTACTTC. The full variable domain, completed using reference TRBV7-8 and TRBJ2-5, is GAGVSQSPRYKVAKRGQDVALRCDPISGHVSLFWYQQALGQGPEFLTYFQNEAQLDKSGLPSDRFFAERPEGSVSTLKIQRTQQEDSAVYLCASSSRWAETQYFGPGTRLLVL.

The chain employs TRBV11-2 and TRBJ2-7; 11 nucleotides line up with TRBD2. The V gene's germline CDR1 is SGHAT and CDR2 FQNNGV. The CDR3 extends over 15 amino acids. The ends lost 2 bases at V and 7 bases at J; junction bases unmatched: 7. The CDR3 reads CASSLILAGGREQYF. DNA for the CDR3: TGTGCCAGCAGCTTAATCCTAGCGGGAGGCCGGGAGCAGTACTTC.

This clonotype has just a few counts. The genes are TRBV20-1 and TRBJ2-1; 7 bases are shared with TRBD2. This CDR3 contains 13 residues. V shed 3 bases and J 3 bases; nucleotides not matched to a gene: 2. CDR1 and CDR2 (germline): DFQATT, SNEGSKA (reference sequence). The CDR3 is CSASGGNYNEQFF. In DNA, the CDR3 is TGCAGTGCTAGCGGGGGGAACTACAATGAGCAGTTCTTC.

The DNA of the CDR3 is TGTGCCAGCAGCTACCGGGACTGGGGTAACTATGGCTACACCTTC. Translated: CASSYRDWGNYGYTF. The chain joins TRBV5-5 to TRBJ1-2; D perhaps matches TRBD1 (5 bases). With 3 bases removed from V and 1 base from J, the gap between germline ends came to 13 bases. Germline values: CDR1 SGHKS, CDR2 YYEKEE (reference sequence). This CDR3 contains 15 residues. The full variable domain, its missing parts supplied by reference TRBV5-5 and TRBJ1-2, is DAGVTQSPTHLIKTRGQQVTLRCSPISGHKSVSWYQQVLGQGPQFIFQYYEKEERGRGNFPDRFSARQFPNYSSELNVNALLLGDSALYLCASSYRDWGNYGYTFGSGTRLTVV.

The chain recombines TRBV6-5 with TRBJ2-3; TRBD1 aligns across 7 bases. With V trimmed by 6 bases and J by 0 bases, 6 bases remained unmatched. Germline assignment: CDR1 MNHEY and CDR2 SVGAGI. There are 15 residues in the CDR3. DNA for the CDR3: TGTGCCAGCAGCCACAGGGGAGTTAGCACAGATACGCAGTATTTT. Protein sequence: CASSHRGVSTDTQYF.

The V and J genes are TRBV27 and TRBJ2-5; TRBD1 is a possible D gene (6 bases). Germline V gene lookup returns CDR1 MNHEY and CDR2 SMNVEV (reference sequence). The V gene lost 5 bases and the J gene lost 9 bases, with 16 bases spanning the gap. The length of the CDR3 is 13 residues. The CDR3 DNA reads as TGTGCCAGCAGTCCGACCAGGGGCGTGGCCCAGTACTTC. Translated: CASSPTRGVAQYF.

V gene TRBV9 combines with J gene TRBJ1-6, with D perhaps TRBD1 (6 bases). The ends were cut back, 4 bases at V and 8 bases at J, with 22 bases in the middle. CDR1 SGDLS and CDR2 YYNGEE come from the germline V gene. The CDR3 is 17 residues long. The CDR3 loop is CASSPSGGRYRYSPLHF. The CDR3 nucleotides are TGTGCCAGCAGCCCGAGTGGGGGCCGATACCGGTATTCACCCCTCCACTTT.

The sample holds many counts of this clonotype. The genes are TRBV7-3 and TRBJ2-3; D remains unclear. This CDR3 spans 14 amino acids. CDR1 and CDR2 (germline): SGHTA, FQGTGA. V lost 2 bases, J lost 4 bases, and 10 bases lay in between. The CDR3 bases are TGTGCCAGCAGCTTAGGCCCACCACCAGATACGCAGTATTTT. It yields the protein CASSLGPPPDTQYF.

This clonotype has more than one count but fewer than ten. The junction and the germline gene differ at one end; a read error may be behind it. V is TRBV30 and J is TRBJ2-7; TRBD1 is a possible D gene (6 bases). Germline loops: CDR1 GTSNPN, CDR2 SVGIG (reference sequence). The CDR3 spans 12 residues. CDR3 loop: CAWTDSRAGENF. The CDR3, as DNA: TGTGCCTGGACCGACTCCCGGGCAGGGGAAAACTTC.

This clonotype was recorded many times. DNA for the CDR3: TGTGCCAGCAGTTTCGCGGGGGGTGGAGAGACCCAGTACTTC. This sequence encodes CASSFAGGGETQYF. This chain joins TRBV3-1 and TRBJ2-5, with 8 positions matching TRBD2. With V trimmed by 6 bases and J by 4 bases, 7 bases remained unmatched. The length of the CDR3 is 14 residues. Per the germline V gene, CDR1 is LGHDT and CDR2 is YNNKEL (reference sequence).

This clonotype has just a few counts. This chain joins TRBV5-1 and TRBJ2-3, with 9 bases identical to TRBD2. V gave up 0 bases and J gave up 4 bases; unmatched junction bases: 6. There are 16 residues in the CDR3. In germline, CDR1 is SGHRS, CDR2 YFSETQ. CDR3 sequence: CASSLGGGGAADTQYF. DNA of the CDR3: TGCGCCAGCAGCTTGGGTGGCGGGGGGGCCGCAGATACGCAGTATTTT.

J is TRBJ2-1 and V is TRBV19; 8 bases fit TRBD1. Germline V lookup: CDR1 LNHDA, CDR2 SQIVND (reference sequence). The trim removed 9 bases at V and 5 bases at J, leaving 3 bases unmatched. The CDR3 has 12 residues. The CDR3 loop is CASGTGNNEQFF. CDR3 nucleotide sequence: TGTGCCAGCGGGACAGGTAACAATGAGCAGTTCTTC.

The V call is TRBV4-3, the J call TRBJ2-1; 8 positions agree with TRBD2. The ends lost 0 bases at V and 7 bases at J; junction bases unmatched: 14. Germline-derived CDR1 and CDR2 are LGHNA and YSLEER. This CDR3 has 18 amino acids. The chain's CDR3 is CASSQDVGGTSGGNEQFF. The DNA for the CDR3 is TGCGCCAGCAGCCAAGACGTGGGAGGGACTAGTGGGGGAAATGAGCAGTTCTTC.

This clonotype was detected only a few times. The genes are TRBV12-3 or TRBV12-4 and TRBJ1-1; D unclear. CDR3 length equals 14 residues. V was cut by 2 bases and J by 0 bases, with 7 bases left in between. The CDR3 nucleotides are TGTGCCAGCAGTTTAAGGGAAATGAACACTGAAGCTTTCTTT. As protein: CASSLREMNTEAFF.

This clonotype was recorded a few times. The chain links TRBV9 to TRBJ2-3; TRBD2 matches 8 bases. The CDR3 extends over 19 amino acids. V shed 4 bases and J 0 bases; nucleotides not matched to a gene: 16. Per the germline V gene, CDR1 is SGDLS and CDR2 is YYNGEE. DNA for the CDR3: TGTGCCAGCAGCACCTCGGGGGGGACTTCCGAAACTAGCACAGATACGCAGTATTTT. It codes for CASSTSGGTSETSTDTQYF. The full variable domain, its missing parts supplied by reference TRBV9 and TRBJ2-3, is DSGVTQTPKHLITATGQRVTLRCSPRSGDLSVYWYQQSLDQGLQFLIQYYNGEERAKGNILERFSAQQFPDLHSELNLSSLELGDSALYFCASSTSGGTSETSTDTQYFGPGTRLTVL.

The CDR3 nucleotides are TGCGCCAGCAGCCAAGAGAAGGGCTGGGGAGAGACCCAGTACTTC. It encodes CASSQEKGWGETQYF. The chain links TRBV4-3 to TRBJ2-5; unclear D gene. Germline CDR1 reads LGHNA; CDR2 reads YSLEER. The CDR3 has 15 residues. Trimming pared 0 bases from V and 4 bases from J, leaving 12 bases between.

This clonotype was observed a handful of times. The rearrangement joins TRBV11-2 to TRBJ2-1; 7 nucleotides align to TRBD1. The CDR3 length is 12 residues. In germline, CDR1 is SGHAT, CDR2 FQNNGV. V was clipped by 6 bases and J by 12 bases; unmatched bases: 8. CDR3 protein: CASRPTGDRQFF. CDR3 coding DNA: TGTGCCAGCAGGCCCACAGGGGATCGGCAGTTCTTC.

The gene calls are TRBV12-3 or TRBV12-4 and TRBJ1-6; TRBD1 might be the D (5 bases). Trimming shortened V by 6 bases and J by 7 bases, and 16 bases separated the two germline ends. This CDR3 has 15 residues. The CDR3 DNA is TGTGCCAGCAGAGAGCGGGACCCTGAAAATTCACCCCTCCACTTT. Encoded protein: CASRERDPENSPLHF.

V gene TRBV12-3 or TRBV12-4 combines with J gene TRBJ2-1, with D tentatively TRBD2 (6 bases). CDR3 size: 13 residues. V was clipped by 4 bases and J by 7 bases, with 11 bases between them. The CDR3 DNA is TGTGCCAGCAGTTCACTTAGCGGAAATGAGCAGTTCTTC. Translating it yields CASSSLSGNEQFF.